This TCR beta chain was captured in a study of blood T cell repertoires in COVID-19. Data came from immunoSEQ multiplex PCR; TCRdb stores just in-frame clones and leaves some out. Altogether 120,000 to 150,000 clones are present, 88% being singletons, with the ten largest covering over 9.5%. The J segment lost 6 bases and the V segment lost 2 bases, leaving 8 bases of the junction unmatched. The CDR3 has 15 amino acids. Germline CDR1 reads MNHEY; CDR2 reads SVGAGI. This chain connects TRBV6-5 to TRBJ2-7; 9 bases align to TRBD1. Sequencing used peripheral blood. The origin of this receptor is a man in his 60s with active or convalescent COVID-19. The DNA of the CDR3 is TGTGCCAGCAGTTACGGGGGGACAGGGTTAACCGAGCAGTACTTC. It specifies CASSYGGTGLTEQYF.